This T cell receptor (beta chain) was captured in a study of shared clonotypes between healthy human individuals. Study-level results: Rarefaction showed that sequencing of sorted subsets was incomplete (despite large depth). Clonotypes not shared had lower generation probabilities than those common to all four donors. Among the subsets, naive ones generally showed larger estimated richness than memory ones.

Note on this clone: Its target is not known.

CDR1 is SGHTA and CDR2 is FQGTGA in the germline V gene. The CDR3 extends over 17 amino acids. Between the trimmed V and J ends, which lost 5 bases and 0 bases, there was a span of 18 bases. The table came from immunoSEQ multiplex PCR; TCRdb's copy has only in-frame clones and leaves some out. Here the sample spans some 1.5 million clones, approximately 98% being singletons. Donors were Caucasian adults residing in Nashville, Tennessee, USA. What was sequenced was naive CD4+ T cells sorted from blood. Stated subset: CD45RA+ positively selected. The clonotype comes from a man in his thirties or forties in good health. The gene calls are TRBV7-3 and TRBJ2-3; D is possibly TRBD2 (7 bases). CDR3 coding DNA: TGTGCCAGCAGCCTACTTGGGGGGGGCGTCAGCACAGATACGCAGTATTTT. Protein: CASSLLGGGVSTDTQYF.